The 31 T cell receptor beta chains presented below share a single source sample, sequenced in a study of cytomegalovirus exposure and HLA in healthy donors. The PCR used 60 Vbeta and 13 Jbeta primers. Profiled with immunoSEQ multiplex PCR; TCRdb holds only in-frame clones, not every one. This sample yields some 90,000 clones, of which just under 80% are seen a single time; 4% to 5.5% belongs to the top ten. The sample taken for sequencing was PBMCs. These receptors all come from a male donor in good health and CMV-seropositive.

This chain links TRBV20-1 with TRBJ1-1; D is unclear. From germline, CDR1 is DFQATT and CDR2 SNEGSKA (reference sequence). With 1 base removed from V and 4 bases from J, the gap between germline ends came to 4 bases. The CDR3 is 11 amino acids. This chain's CDR3 is CSARGATEAFF. In nucleotides, the CDR3 is TGCAGTGCTAGAGGGGCCACTGAAGCTTTCTTT.

The chain combines TRBV16 with TRBJ2-7; TRBD1 matches 9 bases. CDR3 length: 17 amino acids. Trimming cost V 2 bases and J 0 bases; bases outside gene matches: 8. The germline gives CDR1 KGHSY, CDR2 FQNENV. CDR3 region: CASSQQESTGGSYEQYF. In DNA form, the CDR3 reads TGTGCCAGCAGCCAACAAGAATCGACAGGGGGCTCCTACGAGCAGTACTTC.

V gene TRBV5-4 combines with J gene TRBJ2-3; no clear D gene. The germline V and J ends were trimmed by 0 bases and 6 bases, with 23 bases remaining between them. The germline V gene has CDR1 SGHNT and CDR2 YYREEE (reference sequence). The CDR3 is made up of 18 amino acids. The CDR3 reads CASSLASAHLEAGDTQYF. Here the CDR3 DNA reads TGTGCCAGCAGCTTGGCCTCGGCTCATTTAGAGGCCGGGGATACGCAGTATTTT. Complete variable domain (other parts from reference TRBV5-4 and TRBJ2-3): ETGVTQSPTHLIKTRGQQVTLRCSSQSGHNTVSWYQQALGQGPQFIFQYYREEENGRGNFPPRFSGLQFPNYSSELNVNALELDDSALYLCASSLASAHLEAGDTQYFGPGTRLTVL.

The rearrangement joins TRBV5-8 to TRBJ1-6, with D tentatively TRBD1 (6 bases). V gave up 6 bases and J gave up 4 bases, with 17 bases separating them. The CDR3 has 16 amino acids. Germline-derived CDR1 and CDR2 are SGHTS and YDEGEE. The CDR3 reads CASNRRTDPYNSPLHF. The CDR3 nucleotides are TGTGCCAGCAACCGAAGGACAGACCCTTATAATTCACCCCTCCACTTT.

This clone was recorded once. The genes are TRBV18 and TRBJ2-7; 7 nucleotides line up with TRBD2. V gave up 0 bases and J gave up 2 bases; unmatched junction bases: 16. Per germline, CDR1 KGHSH and CDR2 LQKENI. The CDR3 is 19 residues long. The CDR3 reads CASSPPSGGQYPEAYEQYF. The DNA for the CDR3 is TGTGCCAGCTCACCACCCTCGGGAGGCCAATACCCCGAGGCCTACGAGCAGTACTTC.

The V gene is TRBV27, the J gene TRBJ2-7, with 9 bases lining up with TRBD1. The CDR3 is made up of 14 amino acids. Looked up from germline, CDR1 is MNHEY and CDR2 is SMNVEV (reference sequence). With 5 bases clipped from V and 4 bases from J, the junction kept 6 bases outside the gene matches. As DNA, the CDR3 is TGTGCCAGCAGTCGGACAGGGGAGGGTTACGAGCAGTACTTC. This sequence encodes CASSRTGEGYEQYF.

The chain recombines TRBV7-2 with TRBJ2-1, with 13 bases fitting TRBD2. CDR1 SGHTA and CDR2 FQGNSA come from the germline V gene. The CDR3 loop spans 15 amino acids. V shed 3 bases, J shed 8 bases, and the junction held 4 bases outside the gene matches. The CDR3 nucleotides are TGTGCCAGCAGCTTTACTAGCGGGGGGGTCTATGAGCAGTTCTTC. Protein sequence: CASSFTSGGVYEQFF.

This sequence joins TRBV5-6 and TRBJ1-2; D may be TRBD1 (6 bases). Trimming took 3 bases from V and 7 from J, leaving 13 bases between them. The CDR3 runs 13 residues. CDR1 is SGHDT and CDR2 is YYEEEE in the germline V gene. The CDR3 region has the DNA TGTGCCAGCAGCTCCGCGGGGGCCGGTGGCTACACCTTC. This gives the protein CASSSAGAGGYTF.

This chain uses TRBV28 with TRBJ2-7, with TRBD1 matching over 10 bases. The CDR3 runs 15 residues. V lost 5 bases to trimming and J lost 5 bases; unmatched junction nucleotides: 9. The V gene's germline CDR1 is MDHEN and CDR2 SYDVKM. This CDR3 reads CASSLETGGNHEQYF. CDR3 DNA: TGTGCCAGCAGTCTAGAGACAGGGGGCAACCACGAGCAGTACTTC.

V gene TRBV7-9 combines with J gene TRBJ1-2; the match to TRBD1 covers 7 bases. CDR1 is SEHNR, CDR2 FQNEAQ, per germline (reference sequence). There are 18 residues in the CDR3. V shed 5 bases and J 1 base; nucleotides not matched to a gene: 16. CDR3 in amino acids: CASSDQYRGTEDNYGYTF. The CDR3 nucleotides read TGTGCCAGCAGCGATCAGTATCGTGGGACAGAAGATAACTATGGCTACACCTTC.

The chain joins TRBV7-9 to TRBJ2-1; 7 nucleotides line up with TRBD2. Germline trimming cut 3 bases from V and 3 bases from J; bases unmatched to any gene: 5. The CDR3 is made up of 15 amino acids. Germline CDR1 is SEHNR and CDR2 is FQNEAQ (reference sequence). CDR3 loop: CASSLAGAGYNEQFF. In nucleotides, the CDR3 is TGTGCCAGCAGCTTGGCGGGAGCAGGCTACAATGAGCAGTTCTTC.

V gene TRBV29-1 combines with J gene TRBJ2-2; no clear D gene. Per the germline V gene, CDR1 is SQVTM and CDR2 is ANQGSEA. The CDR3 has 13 amino acids. V was clipped by 6 bases and J by 1 base, with 9 bases between them. This chain's CDR3 is CSVLTKNTGELFF. CDR3 sequence (DNA): TGCAGCGTACTTACCAAGAACACCGGGGAGCTGTTTTTT.

This chain uses TRBV9 with TRBJ2-2, with TRBD2 identical over 12 bases. CDR1 is SGDLS, CDR2 YYNGEE, per germline. The trim removed 6 bases at V and 5 bases at J, leaving 17 bases unmatched. The CDR3 consists of 19 residues. The CDR3 loop is CASTLSPSGGARLTGELFF. For the CDR3, the DNA is TGTGCCAGCACCCTGTCCCCTAGCGGGGGGGCCAGGTTGACCGGGGAGCTGTTTTTT.

The J gene is TRBJ2-2, the V gene TRBV4-1; TRBD2 might be the D (6 bases). CDR1 is MGHRA, CDR2 YSYEKL, per germline. Trimming stripped 8 bases from V and 0 bases from J, with 10 bases between. The CDR3 length is 14 residues. The CDR3 coding sequence is TGCGCCAGCCGCGGGGACTCGAACACCGGGGAGCTGTTTTTT. Its translation: CASRGDSNTGELFF.

This sequence joins TRBV23-1 and TRBJ1-2; 8 nucleotides align to TRBD1. TRBV23-1 is marked as an open reading frame, function uncertain. The ends lost 5 bases at V and 5 bases at J; junction bases unmatched: 7. The length of the CDR3 is 14 residues. CDR3 residues: CASSFQGARYGYTF. Here the CDR3 DNA reads TGCGCCAGCAGTTTTCAGGGGGCGCGATATGGCTACACCTTC.

This clone was counted a few times. The rearrangement links TRBV9 to TRBJ2-5; 7 nucleotides align to TRBD2. CDR1 and CDR2 (germline): SGDLS, YYNGEE. V shed 0 bases, J shed 4 bases, and the junction held 9 bases outside the gene matches. CDR3 length equals 16 residues. The CDR3 sequence is CASSVASSPGGETQYF. The CDR3 DNA reads TGTGCCAGCAGCGTAGCCAGTAGCCCGGGGGGAGAGACCCAGTACTTC.

The rearrangement links TRBV27 to TRBJ2-3; maybe TRBD1 (6 bases). Germline-derived CDR1 and CDR2 are MNHEY and SMNVEV (reference sequence). The V end was cut by 5 bases, the J end by 0 bases, with 24 bases between. The CDR3 has 19 residues. CDR3 loop: CASSQTAGAKDYSTDTQYF. Here the CDR3 DNA reads TGTGCCAGCAGTCAAACGGCAGGGGCTAAAGACTATAGCACAGATACGCAGTATTTT.

The chain has TRBV28 and TRBJ2-7; D possibly corresponds to TRBD1 (5 bases). Looked up from germline, CDR1 is MDHEN and CDR2 is SYDVKM. This CDR3 region has 14 residues. The V end was cut by 4 bases, the J end by 0 bases, with 10 bases between. CDR3 sequence reads: CASSYQGYSYEQYF. CDR3 in DNA: TGTGCCAGCAGTTATCAGGGATACTCCTACGAGCAGTACTTC.

In its sample, this clone was seen once. V gene TRBV30 combines with J gene TRBJ1-2; 10 nucleotides match TRBD1. The junction had 3 bases not matched to a gene; V was cut back by 8 bases and J by 6 bases. In germline, CDR1 is GTSNPN, CDR2 SVGIG (reference sequence). This CDR3 has 11 amino acids. CDR3: CAQDRGNGYTF. CDR3 DNA sequence: TGTGCCCAGGACAGGGGGAATGGCTACACCTTC.

This clone was seen a handful of times. A junction end diverges from the germline sequence, so it may reflect a read error. The gene calls are TRBV15 and TRBJ2-7; tentatively, D is TRBD2 (5 bases). CDR1 is LNHNV, CDR2 YYDKDF, per germline (reference sequence). The CDR3 sequence is 14 residues long. The DNA for the CDR3 is TGTGCCACCGGCAGCCGGGAAGGATCCTACGAGCAGTACTTC. Its protein is CATGSREGSYEQYF.

CDR3 amino acids: CASSHTIDTQYF. The CDR3 region has the DNA TGTGCCAGCAGCCACACGATAGATACGCAGTATTTT. The genes are TRBV6-6 and TRBJ2-3; D is ambiguous. Germline CDR1 MNHNY, CDR2 SVGAGI (reference sequence). V shed 6 bases and J shed 5 bases, with 9 bases lying between them. CDR3 length: 12 amino acids.

CDR3 nucleotide sequence: TGTGCCAGCACAGGACAGGGTTTTAAGGGCACCGGGGAGCTGTTTTTT. Translation gives CASTGQGFKGTGELFF. The V gene is TRBV11-1, the J gene TRBJ2-2; 8 bases match TRBD1. Germline loops: CDR1 SGHAT, CDR2 FQDESV (reference sequence). The CDR3 runs to 16 residues. After removal of 7 bases from V and 4 bases from J, the junction contained 11 bases not matched to a gene.

The chain combines TRBV19 with TRBJ1-1, with D possibly being TRBD1 (5 bases). Germline CDR1 and CDR2: LNHDA and SQIVND (reference sequence). This CDR3 comprises 13 residues. V lost 3 bases and J lost 3, with 8 bases in between. This CDR3 reads CASSMAGHTEAFF. CDR3 bases: TGTGCCAGTAGTATGGCAGGGCACACTGAAGCTTTCTTT.

This clone has only a few counts. This rearrangement joins TRBV7-8 to TRBJ1-2; the match to TRBD1 covers 8 bases. Germline V CDR1 and CDR2: SGHVS, FQNEAQ. The CDR3 totals 17 residues. With V trimmed by 5 bases and J by 0 bases, 11 bases remained unmatched. The DNA of the CDR3 is TGTGCCAGCAGCCCGGGAGGCAGGGGGCCCTCTAACTATGGCTACACCTTC. This sequence encodes CASSPGGRGPSNYGYTF.

The rearrangement joins TRBV10-2 to TRBJ2-3; 11 bases are shared with TRBD2. The CDR3 loop spans 15 amino acids. Trimming at V came to 10 bases and at J to 4 bases, leaving 10 bases not matched to a gene. Per the germline V gene, CDR1 is WSHSY and CDR2 is SAAADI. This CDR3 reads CATLSGGAGSDTQYF. The CDR3, as DNA: TGCGCCACCCTTAGCGGGGGGGCCGGGTCAGATACGCAGTATTTT.

V is TRBV27 and J is TRBJ1-4; 8 bases are a match to TRBD1. Looked up from germline, CDR1 is MNHEY and CDR2 is SMNVEV (reference sequence). The CDR3 consists of 17 residues. Trimming took 8 bases from V and 6 from J; bases not matched to a gene: 17. The CDR3 DNA reads as TGTGCCAGCCCCGACGACAGGGGTTATTGGGTATATGAAAAACTGTTTTTT. This codes for CASPDDRGYWVYEKLFF.

This chain joins TRBV9 and TRBJ1-1; tentative D call: TRBD1 (6 bases). The CDR3 covers 13 residues. The V and J ends lost 0 bases and 9 bases respectively, with 12 bases between them. The germline V gene encodes CDR1 SGDLS and CDR2 YYNGEE. In DNA form, the CDR3 reads TGTGCCAGCAGCGTAGAAGGGGGGGAACAAGCTTTCTTT. Protein product: CASSVEGGEQAFF.

The chain uses TRBV5-4 and TRBJ2-2; no definite D call. CDR1 and CDR2 from the germline V gene are SGHNT and YYREEE (reference sequence). The CDR3 consists of 16 residues. Trimming left V 1 base short and J 1 base short, with 11 bases between. CDR3 residues: CASSLSPGGNTGELFF. CDR3 bases: TGTGCCAGCAGCTTGTCTCCGGGTGGGAACACCGGGGAGCTGTTTTTT.

The rearrangement uses TRBV28 and TRBJ2-3; D is unclear. In germline, CDR1 is MDHEN, CDR2 SYDVKM. V shed 2 bases and J shed 2 bases, with 8 bases lying between them. This CDR3 spans 14 amino acids. The CDR3 nucleotides read TGTGCCAGCAGTTTAGCTCCGGTCACAGATACGCAGTATTTT. Translating it yields CASSLAPVTDTQYF.

The chain carries TRBV7-9 and TRBJ2-5; the D gene is possibly TRBD2 (5 bases). Per germline, CDR1 SEHNR and CDR2 FQNEAQ (reference sequence). Trimming shortened V by 2 bases and J by 5 bases, and 24 bases separated the two germline ends. This CDR3 region has 18 residues. The CDR3 sequence: CASSLYPTWERVGETQYF. CDR3 sequence (DNA): TGTGCCAGCAGCTTATATCCCACTTGGGAGCGCGTCGGGGAGACCCAGTACTTC.

The chain employs TRBV2 and TRBJ1-6; D remains unclear. V lost 7 bases to trimming and J lost 6 bases, with 16 bases between them. CDR1 is SNHLY, CDR2 FYNNEI, per germline. CDR3 length: 15 amino acids. CDR3 loop: CASKNSRGSNSPLHF. The DNA of the CDR3 is TGTGCCAGCAAGAACTCCCGGGGAAGTAATTCACCCCTCCACTTT. Full variable domain (remainder filled in from reference TRBV2 and TRBJ1-6): EPEVTQTPSHQVTQMGQEVILRCVPISNHLYFYWYRQILGQKVEFLVSFYNNEISEKSEIFDDQFSVERPDGSNFTLKIRSTKLEDSAMYFCASKNSRGSNSPLHFGNGTRLTVT.